Shown below are 2 T cell receptor beta chains from a single sample sequenced in a study of blood T cell repertoires in COVID-19. TCRdb's table, derived via immunoSEQ multiplex PCR, lists solely in-frame clones and lacks some. Altogether roughly 190,000 clones are present, 80% to 90% being singletons, with the ten largest covering approximately 1%. The sequenced material came from peripheral blood. The receptors here all came from a man younger than 40 with acute or convalescent COVID-19.

This chain uses TRBV7-2 with TRBJ2-5; D gene unclear. Trimming left V 2 bases short and J 1 base short, with 8 bases between. The CDR3 runs to 14 residues. Germline V CDR1 and CDR2: SGHTA, FQGNSA. DNA for the CDR3: TGTGCCAGCAGCTTATCGGGTTTCCAAGAGACCCAGTACTTC. This sequence encodes CASSLSGFQETQYF.

The genes are TRBV4-2 and TRBJ2-1, with 7 bases lining up with TRBD2. The trim removed 1 base at V and 1 base at J, leaving 4 bases unmatched. This CDR3 is built from 16 residues. Germline-derived CDR1 and CDR2 are LGHNA and YNFKEQ. For the CDR3, the DNA is TGTGCCAGCAGCCAAGGACTAGCACTATCCTACAATGAGCAGTTCTTC. Translated, it gives CASSQGLALSYNEQFF.